These T cell receptor beta chains were read from a single sample in a study of Ad26.COV2.S vaccination and SARS-CoV-2 variants. Sequenced by immunoSEQ multiplex PCR; TCRdb stores in-frame clones only, minus some. Of 330,000 or so clones detected, around 90% appear once; the ten largest clones hold around 5%. The sample consisted of peripheral blood, taken in a trial of Ad26.COV2.S vaccine versus placebo. The receptors come from a person between 18 and 65 years old who received the Ad26.COV2.S COVID-19 vaccine or a placebo. Both conserved end residues are part of each CDR3. The D gene is left open where the match is weak. Clone size is shown for a subset of rows, as once, few, many or a class of expanded clone.

d_gene,abundance,v_gene,j_gene,CDR3aa,CDR3nt
NA,once,TRBV25-1,TRBJ1-1,CASSTSFTEAFF,TGTGCCAGCAGCACTTCGTTCACTGAAGCTTTCTTT
NA,NA,TRBV23-1,TRBJ1-1,CASSSGPATEAFF,TGCGCCAGCAGTTCGGGTCCGGCCACTGAAGCTTTCTTT
NA,once,TRBV2,TRBJ2-2,CATSTLGPGELFF,TGTGCCACCTCGACATTGGGGCCCGGGGAGCTGTTTTTT
NA,NA,TRBV7-2,TRBJ2-1,CASSFFRVNNEQFF,TGTGCCAGCAGCTTTTTCAGGGTGAACAATGAGCAGTTCTTC
NA,NA,TRBV10-2,TRBJ1-1,CASSERLNTEAFF,TGCGCCAGCAGTGAAAGATTGAACACTGAAGCTTTCTTT
TRBD1,NA,TRBV5-8,TRBJ1-2,CASSSGQVGYGYTF,TGTGCCAGCAGCTCGGGACAGGTCGGCTATGGCTACACCTTC
NA,NA,TRBV28,TRBJ1-1,CASSPTPSEAFF,TGTGCCAGCAGTCCCACCCCCTCGGAAGCTTTCTTT
NA,once,TRBV19,TRBJ2-3,CASSQLPTDTQYF,TGTGCCAGTAGCCAACTACCCACAGATACGCAGTATTTT
NA,NA,TRBV24-1,TRBJ1-1,CATSDALNTEAFF,TGTGCCACCAGTGATGCACTGAACACTGAAGCTTTCTTT
NA,NA,TRBV5-1,TRBJ2-5,CASSLDSLRRWETQYF,TGCGCCAGCAGCTTGGATTCCTTAAGGCGTTGGGAGACCCAGTACTTC
NA,NA,TRBV7-2,TRBJ2-4,CASRQGNIQYF,TGTGCCAGCCGTCAGGGAAACATTCAGTACTTC
TRBD1,NA,TRBV27,TRBJ2-1,CASSFFPGQGAHEQFF,TGTGCCAGCAGCTTCTTCCCGGGACAGGGGGCGCATGAGCAGTTCTTC
TRBD2,NA,TRBV29-1,TRBJ2-1,CSGGLAAGGNEQFF,TGCAGCGGGGGACTAGCGGCGGGAGGGAATGAGCAGTTCTTC
NA,NA,TRBV19,TRBJ2-2,CASSSRGTGELFF,TGTGCCAGTAGTAGCAGGGGCACCGGGGAGCTGTTTTTT
NA,NA,TRBV6-2/TRBV6-3,TRBJ1-5,CASSRSGRRFAQPQHF,TGTGCCAGCAGTAGATCAGGACGGCGGTTCGCTCAGCCCCAGCATTTT
TRBD1,NA,TRBV30,TRBJ1-2,CAYQDRGYGYTF,TGTGCCTACCAGGACAGGGGCTATGGCTACACCTTC
NA,NA,TRBV4-1,TRBJ2-3,CASSLQGLSTDTQYF,TGCGCCAGCAGCCTCCAAGGACTAAGCACAGATACGCAGTATTTT
TRBD1,NA,TRBV4-3,TRBJ1-2,CASSQDRATGYSFYRLYGYTF,TGCGCCAGCAGCCAAGATCGGGCGACAGGGTATTCGTTTTATAGGCTCTATGGCTACACCTTC
NA,NA,TRBV9,TRBJ2-1,CASSEESYNEQFF,TGTGCCAGCAGCGAGGAATCCTACAATGAGCAGTTCTTC
NA,NA,TRBV6-5,TRBJ2-1,CASSPRNWLEKQFF,TGTGCCAGCAGTCCACGTAATTGGTTGGAGAAGCAGTTCTTC
TRBD2,NA,TRBV27,TRBJ2-5,CASSHIAGQETQYF,TGTGCCAGCAGTCATATAGCGGGGCAAGAGACCCAGTACTTC
NA,NA,TRBV5-6,TRBJ2-5,CASSSRGSTLETQYF,TGTGCCAGCAGCTCTCGGGGCAGCACCCTAGAGACCCAGTACTTC
NA,NA,TRBV27,TRBJ1-5,CASSPRTVYSNQPQHF,TGTGCCAGCAGTCCGAGGACAGTTTATAGCAATCAGCCCCAGCATTTT
NA,NA,TRBV6-5,TRBJ1-3,CASTRESANTIYF,TGTGCCAGCACCAGGGAGTCGGCTAACACCATATATTTT
NA,once,TRBV7-8,TRBJ2-1,CASSLGRFEQFF,TGTGCCAGCAGCTTAGGCCGCTTTGAGCAGTTCTTC